Sequencing of this TCR beta chain was carried out in a study of T-cell reconstitution after alpha-beta-depleted transplantation in children. Details on this clonotype: A much larger clone lies one base from this, so it may be a read error.

Unique molecular identifiers were incorporated into the prepared TCRbeta library. TCRdb independently ran MiXCR on the PCR reads; one entry per CDR3 protein. The sample holds about 690,000 distinct CDR3 sequences, roughly 15% seen once. The CDR3 contains 13 residues. After removal of 6 bases from V and 2 bases from J, the junction contained 2 bases not matched to a gene. Germline V gene sequence: CDR1 DFQATT, CDR2 SNEGSKA (reference sequence). The rearrangement joins TRBV20-1 to TRBJ1-2; 11 bases align to TRBD1. The specimen comprised PBMCs from the stem cell graft donor, sampled from the stem cell graft. The clonotype originates from a human donor who donated a stem cell graft to a child with acute myeloid leukemia. The CDR3 bases are TGCAGTGCCCGGACAGGGGGCAACTATGGCTACACCTTC. Its translation: CSARTGGNYGYTF.